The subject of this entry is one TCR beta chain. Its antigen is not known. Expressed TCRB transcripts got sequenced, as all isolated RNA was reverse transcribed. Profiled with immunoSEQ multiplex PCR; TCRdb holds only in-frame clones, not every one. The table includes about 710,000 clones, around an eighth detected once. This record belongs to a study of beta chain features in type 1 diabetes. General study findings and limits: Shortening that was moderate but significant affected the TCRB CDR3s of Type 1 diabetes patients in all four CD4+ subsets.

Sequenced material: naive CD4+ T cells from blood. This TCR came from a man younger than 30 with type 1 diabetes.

The CDR3 region is CASSPIRDRGRLETQYF. DNA for the CDR3: TGTGCCAGCAGCCCCATCCGGGACAGGGGGCGCTTGGAGACCCAGTACTTC. This chain joins TRBV7-9 and TRBJ2-5, with TRBD1 matching over 12 bases. CDR3 length equals 17 residues. In germline, CDR1 is SEHNR, CDR2 FQNEAQ (reference sequence). V was pared by 5 bases and J by 5 bases, with 12 bases of the junction left unmatched.